This T cell receptor (beta chain) comes out of a study of CD8+ T cells in alopecia areata. Extracted RNA was reverse transcribed into cDNA, the sequencing template. This table comes from immunoSEQ multiplex PCR, and its TCRdb copy is limited to in-frame clones, with some not included. The sample yields approximately 180,000 clones, around 63% seen once. The length of the CDR3 is 14 residues. V lost 6 bases and J lost 0, with 11 bases in between. CDR1 and CDR2 from the germline V gene are SNHLY and FYNNEI. V is TRBV2 and J is TRBJ1-2; D is undetermined. This specimen was CD4+ T cells sorted from blood, taken at week 0. The receptor was derived from a human donor with alopecia areata. The CDR3 sequence: CASSMIGSNYGYTF. DNA for the CDR3: TGTGCCAGCAGCATGATAGGATCTAACTATGGCTACACCTTC.